This T cell receptor beta chain derives from a study of blood T cell repertoires in COVID-19. Turning to the study itself: Donors in the United States, Italy and Spain gave samples during acute or convalescent COVID-19. PBMCs, B-cell-depleted T cells, or T cells were the source of the cDNA or gDNA that made up the material.

As processed by the authors: Researchers report that nucleated cell counts were estimated from reference gene primer amplification. The table came from immunoSEQ multiplex PCR; TCRdb's copy has only in-frame clones and leaves some out. V, J and clone size were drawn from that table, and D and trimming were deduced from the DNA. This sample has more than 85,000 clones, with about 79% found just once. In its sample, this clone was seen a few times. V gave up 6 bases and J gave up 7 bases; unmatched junction bases: 9. Germline CDR1 SGHAT, CDR2 FQNNGV. The CDR3 contains 14 residues. The clonotype was recovered from a woman older than 75 with active or convalescent COVID-19. The sequenced material came from peripheral blood. The rearrangement links TRBV11-2 to TRBJ1-1; 9 positions match TRBD1. The CDR3 here is CASSRGTGRGEAFF. The DNA for the CDR3 is TGTGCCAGCAGTCGTGGGACAGGGCGGGGTGAAGCTTTCTTT.